Below, 19 T cell receptor beta chains from the same sample are listed, as sequenced in a study of blood T cell repertoires in COVID-19. Sequenced by immunoSEQ multiplex PCR; TCRdb stores in-frame clones only, minus some. This table has 150,000 to 200,000 clones, approximately 83% appearing once. Input material: peripheral blood. These receptors were obtained from a human donor with acute or convalescent COVID-19. The donor label of this sample is uncertain.

This clone was counted only a few times. The rearrangement uses TRBV19 and TRBJ2-1, with 12 bases lining up with TRBD2. The CDR3 totals 15 residues. The germline CDR1 and CDR2 sequences are LNHDA and SQIVND (reference sequence). V lost 1 base to trimming and J lost 7 bases; unmatched junction nucleotides: 2. The CDR3 loop is CASSIGTSGENEQFF. The DNA for the CDR3 is TGTGCCAGTAGTATAGGGACTAGCGGGGAGAATGAGCAGTTCTTC.

This chain joins TRBV19 and TRBJ1-2; D is perhaps TRBD1 (6 bases). The CDR3 spans 14 residues. The germline V and J ends were trimmed by 3 bases and 1 base, with 9 bases remaining between them. Germline V lookup: CDR1 LNHDA, CDR2 SQIVND (reference sequence). The CDR3 sequence: CASSIEGDNYGYTF. The CDR3 DNA reads TGTGCCAGTAGTATTGAGGGGGATAACTATGGCTACACCTTC.

The CDR3 nucleotides read TGTGCCAGCAGTTCAACGAACACCGGGGAGCTGTTTTTT. The encoded protein is CASSSTNTGELFF. The chain couples TRBV12-3 or TRBV12-4 to TRBJ2-2, with D hard to call. The germline V and J ends were trimmed by 4 bases and 0 bases, with 3 bases remaining between them. The CDR3 covers 13 residues.

This sequence joins TRBV5-1 and TRBJ2-2; D perhaps matches TRBD2 (6 bases). The germline V and J ends were trimmed by 1 base and 2 bases, with 21 bases remaining between them. Germline CDR1 and CDR2: SGHRS and YFSETQ. This CDR3 comprises 19 residues. The DNA of the CDR3 is TGCGCCAGCAGCTTGAATGATGGAGGTGGGACTCCAAACACCGGGGAGCTGTTTTTT. This sequence encodes CASSLNDGGGTPNTGELFF.

This chain uses TRBV19 with TRBJ1-5; maybe TRBD1 (6 bases). This CDR3 spans 15 amino acids. Trimming took 1 base from V and 8 from J, leaving 15 bases between them. Looked up from germline, CDR1 is LNHDA and CDR2 is SQIVND (reference sequence). DNA of the CDR3: TGTGCCAGTAGTATAGTCCGGGACAACATGAAGCCCCAGCATTTT. It is translated as CASSIVRDNMKPQHF.

The rearrangement uses TRBV3-1 (or the pseudogene TRBV3-2) and TRBJ1-1; weak D call: TRBD1 (6 bases). The length of the CDR3 is 15 residues. V was pared by 0 bases and J by 4 bases, with 12 bases between. From germline, CDR1 is LGHDT and CDR2 YNNKEL (reference sequence). The CDR3 here is CASSQEWGPGTEAFF. As DNA, the CDR3 is TGTGCCAGCAGCCAAGAGTGGGGGCCGGGCACTGAAGCTTTCTTT.

The gene calls are TRBV28 and TRBJ1-5; D call uncertain. Germline lookup yields CDR1 MDHEN and CDR2 SYDVKM. The V end lost 3 bases, the J end lost 6 bases, and 12 bases lay between the germline ends. The CDR3 consists of 14 residues. CDR3 sequence (DNA): TGTGCCAGCAGTTTGACCAGCGGCGGTCAGCCCCAGCATTTT. Protein: CASSLTSGGQPQHF.

V and J are TRBV28 and TRBJ2-3; 12 nucleotides agree with TRBD1. The CDR3 covers 17 residues. V trimming: 0 bases; J trimming: 4 bases; junction bases outside the gene matches: 5. Germline V gene sequence: CDR1 MDHEN, CDR2 SYDVKM. The CDR3 coding sequence is TGTGCCAGCAGTTTATGGTCTGGGACAGGGGGCGCAGATACGCAGTATTTT. It yields the protein CASSLWSGTGGADTQYF.

The gene calls are TRBV5-1 and TRBJ1-4; a possible D gene is TRBD1 (6 bases). Germline CDR1 SGHRS, CDR2 YFSETQ. This CDR3 comprises 15 residues. Trimming stripped 6 bases from V and 6 bases from J, with 18 bases between. The DNA of the CDR3 is TGCGCCAGCACCCCACGGGGGGGCGCGGATGAAAAACTGTTTTTT. It is translated as CASTPRGGADEKLFF.

This clone has a handful of counts. This chain links TRBV2 with TRBJ2-1, with D maybe TRBD1 (6 bases). From germline, CDR1 is SNHLY and CDR2 FYNNEI. This CDR3 has 13 amino acids. Trimming left V 5 bases short and J 10 bases short, with 15 bases between. CDR3: CASSPTGLREQFF. The CDR3 nucleotides are TGTGCCAGCAGTCCTACAGGGTTGAGAGAGCAGTTCTTC.

The rearrangement joins TRBV19 to TRBJ1-6; no reliable D call. This CDR3 has 15 amino acids. The V gene lost 4 bases and the J gene lost 0 bases, with 7 bases spanning the gap. CDR1 is LNHDA, CDR2 SQIVND, per germline (reference sequence). The CDR3 nucleotides are TGTGCCAGTAGTACAGAGAGCTCCTATAATTCACCCCTCCACTTT. Protein sequence: CASSTESSYNSPLHF.

The V gene is TRBV4-1, the J gene TRBJ2-7, with TRBD1 identical over 9 bases. The V and J ends lost 3 bases and 6 bases, in that order; junction bases with no gene match: 12. The CDR3 is 16 amino acids. From germline, CDR1 is MGHRA and CDR2 YSYEKL. The CDR3 DNA reads as TGCGCCAGCAGCCAGGTCCCGTACAGGGGGCCCAGCGAGCAGTACTTC. This codes for CASSQVPYRGPSEQYF.

The chain joins TRBV6-5 to TRBJ2-7; D perhaps matches TRBD2 (5 bases). The CDR3 length is 13 residues. Trimming took off 3 bases at V and 3 bases at J, with 9 bases between the two ends. From germline, CDR1 is MNHEY and CDR2 SVGAGI. The chain's CDR3 is CASSYNRDYEQYF. CDR3 coding DNA: TGTGCCAGCAGTTATAACCGGGACTACGAGCAGTACTTC.

This chain connects TRBV5-1 to TRBJ2-3; the match to TRBD2 covers 7 bases. CDR1 is SGHRS and CDR2 is YFSETQ in the germline V gene. The CDR3 is 15 amino acids. The V segment lost 4 bases and the J segment 4 bases; nucleotides outside the gene matches: 9. CDR3 in DNA: TGCGCCAGCAGCCCGGGGGGTAATTTGGCAGATACGCAGTATTTT. Translating gives CASSPGGNLADTQYF.

This clone was recorded only once. V and J are TRBV3-1 (or the pseudogene TRBV3-2) and TRBJ1-1; D is perhaps TRBD1 (6 bases). V shed 4 bases and J shed 0 bases, with 12 bases lying between them. The CDR3 extends over 15 amino acids. Germline assignment: CDR1 LGHDT and CDR2 YNNKEL (reference sequence). The CDR3 here is CASSLRDTMNTEAFF. The CDR3, as DNA: TGTGCCAGCAGCCTTCGGGACACTATGAACACTGAAGCTTTCTTT.

V gene TRBV11-2 combines with J gene TRBJ1-3; TRBD1 is a possible D gene (5 bases). The CDR3 loop spans 14 amino acids. CDR1 is SGHAT, CDR2 FQNNGV, per germline. Trimming left V 5 bases short and J 0 bases short, with 8 bases between. The CDR3 sequence: CASSRQLSGNTIYF. DNA of the CDR3: TGTGCCAGCAGCAGACAGCTCTCTGGAAACACCATATATTTT.

This clone was detected only once. The J gene is TRBJ1-3, the V gene TRBV9; D is uncertain. This CDR3 region has 14 residues. Trimming stripped 4 bases from V and 0 bases from J, with 8 bases between. Germline CDR1 reads SGDLS; CDR2 reads YYNGEE. The CDR3 loop reads CASSLESSGNTIYF. The CDR3 region has the DNA TGTGCCAGCAGCTTGGAGAGCTCTGGAAACACCATATATTTT.

The genes are TRBV19 and TRBJ1-4; D is ambiguous. Per germline, CDR1 LNHDA and CDR2 SQIVND (reference sequence). V lost 0 bases to trimming and J lost 8 bases, with 16 bases between them. The CDR3 runs 16 residues. The CDR3 reads CASSIDLGPRGEKLFF. The CDR3 nucleotides read TGTGCCAGTAGTATAGATCTCGGCCCCAGAGGAGAAAAACTGTTTTTT.

The CDR3 region is CAWSVVRPGEQYF. CDR3 coding DNA: TGTGCCTGGAGTGTAGTCAGACCGGGGGAGCAGTACTTC. The rearrangement links TRBV30 to TRBJ2-7, with D perhaps matching TRBD2 (5 bases). The CDR3 contains 13 residues. Between the trimmed V and J ends, which lost 0 bases and 7 bases, there was a span of 13 bases. The germline V gene encodes CDR1 GTSNPN and CDR2 SVGIG (reference sequence).